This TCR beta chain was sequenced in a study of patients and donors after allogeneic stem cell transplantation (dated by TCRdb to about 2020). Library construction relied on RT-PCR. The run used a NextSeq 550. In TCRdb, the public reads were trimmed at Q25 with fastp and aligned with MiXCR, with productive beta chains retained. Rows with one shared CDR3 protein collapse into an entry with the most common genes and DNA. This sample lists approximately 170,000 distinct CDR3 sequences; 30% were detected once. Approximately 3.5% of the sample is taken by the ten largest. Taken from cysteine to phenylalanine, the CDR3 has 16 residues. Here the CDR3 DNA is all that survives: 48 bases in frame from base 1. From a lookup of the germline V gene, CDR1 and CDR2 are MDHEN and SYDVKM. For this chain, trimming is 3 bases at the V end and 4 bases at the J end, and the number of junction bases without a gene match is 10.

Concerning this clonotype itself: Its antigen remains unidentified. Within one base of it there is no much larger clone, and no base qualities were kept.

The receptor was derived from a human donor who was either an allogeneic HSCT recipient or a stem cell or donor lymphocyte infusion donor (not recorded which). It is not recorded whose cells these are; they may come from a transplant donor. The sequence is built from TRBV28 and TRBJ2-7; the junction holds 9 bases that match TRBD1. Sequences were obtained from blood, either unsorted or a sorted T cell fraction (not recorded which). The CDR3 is CASSFSSGTGSYEQYF. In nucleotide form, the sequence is TGTGCCAGCAGTTTCTCCTCCGGGACAGGGTCATACGAGCAGTACTTC.